This TCR beta chain was sequenced during a study of blood T cells in healthy people across ages. A second PCR of 7 to 11 cycles used a sample-barcoded 5' primer and a J-beta primer mix. TCRdb reprocessed the 5' RACE reads via MiXCR and lists one record per CDR3 protein. The sample yields 550,000 to 700,000 distinct CDR3 sequences, 25% to 30% seen once. General study results and limits: Unsorted PBMCs blocked a conclusive comparison of naive and antigen-experienced cells.

CDR3 size: 15 residues. Germline trimming cut 1 base from V and 3 bases from J; bases unmatched to any gene: 4. CDR1 and CDR2 from the germline V gene are SGHRS and YFSETQ. This clonotype has ten or more counts. Its specificity is not known. The sequence derives from a woman in her seventies in good health. Sequenced material: blood. The rearrangement links TRBV5-1 to TRBJ2-7; TRBD1 agrees at 10 bases. This CDR3 is CASSLSGQGVYEQYF. CDR3 sequence (DNA): TGCGCCAGCAGCTTGTCCGGACAGGGGGTCTACGAGCAGTACTTC.